This T cell receptor (beta chain) was sequenced in a study of radiotherapy plus CTLA-4 blockade in lung cancer. Remarks on this clone: Its antigen remains unknown.

Those with chemo-refractory metastatic non-small-cell lung cancer were treated with focal radiation combined with CTLA-4 blockade using ipilimumab. Some clones are missing from TCRdb's copy, which holds only in-frame ones; the method was immunoSEQ multiplex PCR. The sample holds 55,000 to 85,000 clones, less than 85% seen once. CDR1 and CDR2 from the germline V gene are MGHDK and SYGVNS. V shed 3 bases, J shed 5 bases, and the junction held 9 bases outside the gene matches. The CDR3 spans 15 residues. Findings and caveats of the study: Response, reportedly, was best predicted by interferon-beta along with early blood T cell clone dynamics.

This TCR came from a human donor with non-small cell lung cancer whose response to radiotherapy plus ipilimumab could not be evaluated. Some clones in this sample may be carry-over from other donors' samples. This specimen was peripheral blood, taken from a patient treated with radiotherapy plus ipilimumab. The chain joins TRBV25-1 to TRBJ1-2; TRBD1 agrees at 7 bases. The CDR3 sequence is CASSDPTDRNYGYTF. Written as DNA, the CDR3 is TGTGCCAGCAGTGACCCCACGGACAGGAATTATGGCTACACCTTC.